This T cell receptor beta chain originates from a study of CD4 T cell repertoires in COVID-19. As for the study in general: After less than 12 days of IL-2 expansion, CFSE-low cells were relabeled and restimulated with other coronavirus spikes. Study-wide results and caveats: Some SARS-CoV-2 clonotypes, between about 7 and 27%, recurred in SARS-CoV and/or HKU1 cultures. Two or all three memory subsets shared several highly expanded SARS-CoV-2-reactive clonotypes.

The V gene's germline CDR1 is GTSNPN and CDR2 SVGIG (reference sequence). V was pared by 0 bases and J by 4 bases, with 9 bases between. The CDR3 has 13 amino acids. Assay used: immunoSEQ multiplex PCR; TCRdb lists only in-frame clones, some missing. The data contain 20,000 to 25,000 clones, 80% to 90% of them singletons. Concerning this clone: As yet, its antigen is unknown.

These memory T cells were uncultured and sequenced directly after ex vivo isolation. This receptor was identified in a human donor who had COVID-19. V usage is TRBV30 and J usage is TRBJ1-2; D gene unclear. Sequencing used central memory CD4+ T cells from blood, obtained before the COVID-19 pandemic. The CDR3 region is CAWSVIRGYGYTF. The CDR3 DNA reads TGTGCCTGGAGTGTAATTCGGGGCTATGGCTACACCTTC.